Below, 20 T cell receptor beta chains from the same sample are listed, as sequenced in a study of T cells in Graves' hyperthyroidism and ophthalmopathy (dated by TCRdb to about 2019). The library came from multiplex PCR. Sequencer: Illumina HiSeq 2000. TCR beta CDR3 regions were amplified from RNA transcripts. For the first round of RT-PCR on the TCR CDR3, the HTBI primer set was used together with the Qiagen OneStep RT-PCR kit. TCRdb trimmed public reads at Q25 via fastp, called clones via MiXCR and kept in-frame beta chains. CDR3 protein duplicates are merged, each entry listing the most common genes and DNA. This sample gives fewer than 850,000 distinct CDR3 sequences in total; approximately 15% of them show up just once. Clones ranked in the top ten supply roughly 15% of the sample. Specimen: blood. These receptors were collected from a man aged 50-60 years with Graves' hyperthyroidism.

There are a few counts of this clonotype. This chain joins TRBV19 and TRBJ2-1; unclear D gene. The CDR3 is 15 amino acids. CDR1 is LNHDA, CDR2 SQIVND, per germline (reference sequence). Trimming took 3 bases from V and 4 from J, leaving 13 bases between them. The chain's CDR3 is CASSIFGSLYNEQFF. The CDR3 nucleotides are TGTGCCAGTAGTATTTTCGGATCCCTTTACAATGAGCAGTTCTTC.

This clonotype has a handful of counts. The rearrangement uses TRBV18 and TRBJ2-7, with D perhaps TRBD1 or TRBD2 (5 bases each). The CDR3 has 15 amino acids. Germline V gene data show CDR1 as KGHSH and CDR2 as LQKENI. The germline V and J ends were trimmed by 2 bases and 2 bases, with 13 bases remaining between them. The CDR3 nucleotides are TGTGCCAGCTCACCATCGATGGGACCGGCCTACGAGCAGTACTTC. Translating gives CASSPSMGPAYEQYF.

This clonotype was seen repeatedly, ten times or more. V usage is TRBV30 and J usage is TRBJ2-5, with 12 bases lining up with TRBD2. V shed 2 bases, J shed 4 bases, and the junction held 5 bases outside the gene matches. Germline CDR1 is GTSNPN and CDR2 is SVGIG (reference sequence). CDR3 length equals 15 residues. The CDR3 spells CAWSPTGLAGETQYF. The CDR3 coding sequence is TGTGCCTGGAGTCCAACGGGACTAGCGGGAGAGACCCAGTACTTC. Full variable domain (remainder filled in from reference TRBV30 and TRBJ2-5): SQTIHQWPATLVQPVGSPLSLECTVEGTSNPNLYWYRQAAGRGLQLLFYSVGIGQISSEVPQNLSASRPQDRQFILSSKKLLLSDSGFYLCAWSPTGLAGETQYFGPGTRLLVL.

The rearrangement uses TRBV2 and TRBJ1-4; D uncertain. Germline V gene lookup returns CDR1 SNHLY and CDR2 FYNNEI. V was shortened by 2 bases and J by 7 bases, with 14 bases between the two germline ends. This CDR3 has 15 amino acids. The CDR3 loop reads CASSEFGPSAEKLFF. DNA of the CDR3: TGTGCCAGCAGTGAATTTGGCCCCTCCGCTGAAAAACTGTTTTTT.

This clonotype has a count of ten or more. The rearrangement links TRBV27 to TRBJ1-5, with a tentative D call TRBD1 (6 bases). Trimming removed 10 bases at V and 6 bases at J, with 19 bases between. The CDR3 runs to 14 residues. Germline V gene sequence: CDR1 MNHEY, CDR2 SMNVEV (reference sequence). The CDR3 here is CATSLGGLAQPQHF. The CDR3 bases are TGTGCCACCTCTTTAGGGGGGCTGGCTCAGCCCCAGCATTTT.

The CDR3 coding sequence is TGTGCCAGCAGCGTAGGAGGGGAGGGCGGGGAGCTGTTTTTT. Its translation: CASSVGGEGGELFF. The V call is TRBV9, the J call TRBJ2-2; 7 positions match TRBD2. The V segment lost 0 bases and the J segment 7 bases; nucleotides outside the gene matches: 3. The CDR3 has 14 residues. Looked up from germline, CDR1 is SGDLS and CDR2 is YYNGEE.

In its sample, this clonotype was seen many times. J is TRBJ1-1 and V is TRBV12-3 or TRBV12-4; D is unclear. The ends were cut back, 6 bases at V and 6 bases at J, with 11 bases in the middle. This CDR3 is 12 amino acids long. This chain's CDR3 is CASSGVGAEAFF. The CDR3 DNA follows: TGTGCCAGCAGCGGGGTTGGGGCTGAAGCTTTCTTT.

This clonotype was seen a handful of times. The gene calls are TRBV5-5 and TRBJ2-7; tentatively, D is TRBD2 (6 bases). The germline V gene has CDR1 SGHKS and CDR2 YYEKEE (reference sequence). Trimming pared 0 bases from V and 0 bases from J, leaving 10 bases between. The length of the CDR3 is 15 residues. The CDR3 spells CASSLEAGNSYEQYF. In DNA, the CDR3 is TGTGCCAGCAGCTTGGAGGCGGGGAACTCCTACGAGCAGTACTTC.

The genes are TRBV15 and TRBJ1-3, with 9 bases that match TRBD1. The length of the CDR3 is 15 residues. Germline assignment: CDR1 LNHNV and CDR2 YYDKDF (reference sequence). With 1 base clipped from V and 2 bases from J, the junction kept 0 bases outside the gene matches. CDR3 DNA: TGTGCCACCAGCAGAGGGACAGGGGCTGGAAACACCATATATTTT. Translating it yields CATSRGTGAGNTIYF.

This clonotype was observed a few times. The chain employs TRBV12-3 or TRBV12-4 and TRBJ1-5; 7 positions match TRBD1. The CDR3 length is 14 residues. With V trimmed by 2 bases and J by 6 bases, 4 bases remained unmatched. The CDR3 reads CASSLQGEGQPQHF. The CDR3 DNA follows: TGTGCCAGCAGTTTACAGGGGGAAGGTCAGCCCCAGCATTTT.

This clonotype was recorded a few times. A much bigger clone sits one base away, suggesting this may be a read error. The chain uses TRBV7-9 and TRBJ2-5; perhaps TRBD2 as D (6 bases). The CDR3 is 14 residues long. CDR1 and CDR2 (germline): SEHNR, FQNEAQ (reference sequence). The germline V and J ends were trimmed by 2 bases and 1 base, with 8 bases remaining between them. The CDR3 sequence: CASSLLALQETQYF. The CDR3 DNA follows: TGTGCCAGCAGCTTACTAGCGCTCCAAGAGACCCAGTACTTC.

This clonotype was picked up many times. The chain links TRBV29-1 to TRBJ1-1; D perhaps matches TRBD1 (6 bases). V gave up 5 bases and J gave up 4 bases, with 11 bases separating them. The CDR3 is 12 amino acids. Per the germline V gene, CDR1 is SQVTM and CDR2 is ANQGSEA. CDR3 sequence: CSVWTAGTEAFF. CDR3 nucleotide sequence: TGCAGCGTTTGGACAGCCGGCACTGAAGCTTTCTTT.

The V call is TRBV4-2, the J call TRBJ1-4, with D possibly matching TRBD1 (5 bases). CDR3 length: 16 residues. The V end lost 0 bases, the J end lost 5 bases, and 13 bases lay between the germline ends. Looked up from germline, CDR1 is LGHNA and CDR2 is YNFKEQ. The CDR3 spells CASSQDHQGGNEKLFF. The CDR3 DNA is TGTGCCAGCAGCCAAGATCACCAGGGTGGAAATGAAAAACTGTTTTTT.

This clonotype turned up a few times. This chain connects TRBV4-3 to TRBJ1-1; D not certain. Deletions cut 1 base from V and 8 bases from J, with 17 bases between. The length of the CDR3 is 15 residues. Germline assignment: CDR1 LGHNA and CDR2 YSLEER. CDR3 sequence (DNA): TGCGCCAGCAGCCAAGCCCCCGGTGAGGGCCCCGAAGCTTTCTTT. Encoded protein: CASSQAPGEGPEAFF.

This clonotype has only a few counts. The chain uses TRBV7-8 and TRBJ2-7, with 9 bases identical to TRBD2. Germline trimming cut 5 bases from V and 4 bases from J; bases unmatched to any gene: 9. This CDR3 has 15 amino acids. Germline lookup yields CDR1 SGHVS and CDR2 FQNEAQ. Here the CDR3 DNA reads TGTGCCAGCAGCACACGGACTAGCGCGAATTACGAGCAGTACTTC. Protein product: CASSTRTSANYEQYF.

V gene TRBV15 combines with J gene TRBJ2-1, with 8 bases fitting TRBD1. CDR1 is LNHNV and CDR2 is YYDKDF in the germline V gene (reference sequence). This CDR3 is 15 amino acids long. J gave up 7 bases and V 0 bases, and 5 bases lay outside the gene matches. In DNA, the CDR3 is TGTGCCACCAGCAGAGATACAGGGGGTTCGAATGAGCAGTTCTTC. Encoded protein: CATSRDTGGSNEQFF.

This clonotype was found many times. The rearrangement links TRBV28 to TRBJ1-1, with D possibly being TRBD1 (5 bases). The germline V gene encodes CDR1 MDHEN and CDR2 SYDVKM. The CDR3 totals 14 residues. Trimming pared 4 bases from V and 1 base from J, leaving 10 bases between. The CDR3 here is CASSSSTGNTEAFF. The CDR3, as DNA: TGTGCCAGCAGTTCTAGTACAGGGAACACTGAAGCTTTCTTT.

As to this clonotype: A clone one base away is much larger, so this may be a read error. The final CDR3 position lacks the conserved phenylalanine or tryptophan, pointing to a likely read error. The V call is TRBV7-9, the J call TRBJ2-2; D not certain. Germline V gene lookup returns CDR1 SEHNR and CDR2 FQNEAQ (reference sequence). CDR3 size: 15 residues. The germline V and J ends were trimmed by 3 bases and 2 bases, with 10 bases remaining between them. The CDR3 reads CASSFIDKNTGELFL. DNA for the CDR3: TGTGCCAGCAGCTTCATCGACAAAAACACCGGGGAGCTGTTTCTT.

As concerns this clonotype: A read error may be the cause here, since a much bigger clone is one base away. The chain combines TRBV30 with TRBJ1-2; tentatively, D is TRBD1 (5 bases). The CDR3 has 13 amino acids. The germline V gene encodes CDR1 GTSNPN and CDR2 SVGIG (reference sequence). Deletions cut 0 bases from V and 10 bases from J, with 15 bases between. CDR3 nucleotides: TGTGCCTGGAGTGTATTGGGGGGAGAAGACTACACCTTC. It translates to CAWSVLGGEDYTF. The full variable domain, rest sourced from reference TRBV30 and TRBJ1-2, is SQTIHQWPATLVQPVGSPLSLECTVEGTSNPNLYWYRQAAGRGLQLLFYSVGIGQISSEVPQNLSASRPQDRQFILSSKKLLLSDSGFYLCAWSVLGGEDYTFGSGTRLTVV.

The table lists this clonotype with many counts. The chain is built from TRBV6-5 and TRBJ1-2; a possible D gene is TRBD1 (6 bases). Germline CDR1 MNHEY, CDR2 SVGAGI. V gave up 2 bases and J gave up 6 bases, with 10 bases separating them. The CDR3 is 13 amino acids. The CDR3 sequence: CASSYMGADGYTF. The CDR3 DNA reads TGTGCCAGCAGTTACATGGGGGCGGATGGCTACACCTTC.